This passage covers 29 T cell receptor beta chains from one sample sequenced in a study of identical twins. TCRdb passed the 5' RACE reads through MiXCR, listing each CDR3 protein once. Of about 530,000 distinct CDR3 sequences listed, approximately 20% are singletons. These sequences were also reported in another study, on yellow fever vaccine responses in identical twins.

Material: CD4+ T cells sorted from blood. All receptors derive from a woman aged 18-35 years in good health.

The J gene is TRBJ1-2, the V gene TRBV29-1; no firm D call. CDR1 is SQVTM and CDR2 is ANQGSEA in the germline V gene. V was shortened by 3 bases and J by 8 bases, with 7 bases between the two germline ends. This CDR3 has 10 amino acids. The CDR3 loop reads CSVDVGGYTF. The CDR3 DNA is TGCAGCGTTGATGTGGGGGGCTACACCTTC.

The CDR3 loop is CSASSTWIGTTPGYTF. The CDR3 DNA reads as TGCAGTGCTAGCAGCACCTGGATCGGGACAACCCCGGGATACACCTTC. The chain combines TRBV20-1 with TRBJ1-2; possibly TRBD1 for D (6 bases). Per germline, CDR1 DFQATT and CDR2 SNEGSKA (reference sequence). V gave up 3 bases and J gave up 11 bases, with 28 bases separating them. The CDR3 totals 16 residues.

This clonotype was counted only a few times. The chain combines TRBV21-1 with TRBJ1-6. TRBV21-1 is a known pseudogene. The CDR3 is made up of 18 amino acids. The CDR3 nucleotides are TGTGCCAGCAGCCCCCGAAAAGTTCGACCCAAGAGGAATTCACCCCTCCACTTT. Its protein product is CASSPRKVRPKRNSPLHF.

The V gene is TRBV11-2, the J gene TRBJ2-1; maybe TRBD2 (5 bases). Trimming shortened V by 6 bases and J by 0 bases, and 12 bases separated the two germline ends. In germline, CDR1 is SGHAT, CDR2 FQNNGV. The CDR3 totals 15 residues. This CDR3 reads CASRSIRGSYNEQFF. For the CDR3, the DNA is TGTGCCAGCAGATCAATCCGGGGCTCCTACAATGAGCAGTTCTTC.

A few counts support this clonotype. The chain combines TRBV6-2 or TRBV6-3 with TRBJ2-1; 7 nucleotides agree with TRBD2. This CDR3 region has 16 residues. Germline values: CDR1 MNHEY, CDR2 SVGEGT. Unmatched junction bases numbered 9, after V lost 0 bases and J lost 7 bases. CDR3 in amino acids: CASSYSTLALGNEQFF. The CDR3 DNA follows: TGTGCCAGCAGTTACTCGACACTAGCGCTGGGGAATGAGCAGTTCTTC.

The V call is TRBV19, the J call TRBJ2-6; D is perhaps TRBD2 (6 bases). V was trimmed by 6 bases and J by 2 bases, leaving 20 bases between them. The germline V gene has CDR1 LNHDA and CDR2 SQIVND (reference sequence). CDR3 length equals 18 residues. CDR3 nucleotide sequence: TGTGCCAGTAGGGGGTCTAGCCGGGGGTTTGCTGGGGCCAACGTCCTGACTTTC. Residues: CASRGSSRGFAGANVLTF. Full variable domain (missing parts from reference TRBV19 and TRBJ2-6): DGGITQSPKYLFRKEGQNVTLSCEQNLNHDAMYWYRQDPGQGLRLIYYSQIVNDFQKGDIAEGYSVSREKKESFPLTVTSAQKNPTAFYLCASRGSSRGFAGANVLTFGAGSRLTVL.

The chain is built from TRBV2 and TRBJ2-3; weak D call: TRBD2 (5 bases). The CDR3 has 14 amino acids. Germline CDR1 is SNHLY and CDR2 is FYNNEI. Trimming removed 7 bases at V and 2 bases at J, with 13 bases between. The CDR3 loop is CASTASSNTDTQYF. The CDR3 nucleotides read TGTGCCAGCACCGCTAGCTCAAACACAGATACGCAGTATTTT.

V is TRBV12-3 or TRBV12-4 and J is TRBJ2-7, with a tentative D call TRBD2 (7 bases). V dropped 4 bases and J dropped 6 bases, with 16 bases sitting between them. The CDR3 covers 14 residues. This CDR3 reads CASSSRGGVFEQYF. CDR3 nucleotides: TGTGCCAGCAGTTCCAGGGGAGGGGTCTTCGAGCAGTACTTC.

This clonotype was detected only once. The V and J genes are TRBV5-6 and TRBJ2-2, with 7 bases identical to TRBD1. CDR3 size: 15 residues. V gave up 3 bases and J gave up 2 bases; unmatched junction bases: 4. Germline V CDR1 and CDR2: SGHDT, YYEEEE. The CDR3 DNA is TGTGCCAGCAGCTACAGGGGCGCTAACACCGGGGAGCTGTTTTTT. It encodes CASSYRGANTGELFF.

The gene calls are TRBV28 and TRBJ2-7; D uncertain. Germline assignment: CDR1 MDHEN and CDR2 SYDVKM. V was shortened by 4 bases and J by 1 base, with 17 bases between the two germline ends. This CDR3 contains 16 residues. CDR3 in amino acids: CASSSPSTVYSYEQYF. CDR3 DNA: TGTGCCAGCAGTTCCCCCTCGACGGTATATTCCTACGAGCAGTACTTC. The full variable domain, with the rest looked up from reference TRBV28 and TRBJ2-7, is DVKVTQSSRYLVKRTGEKVFLECVQDMDHENMFWYRQDPGLGLRLIYFSYDVKMKEKGDIPEGYSVSREKKERFSLILESASTNQTSMYLCASSSPSTVYSYEQYFGPGTRLTVT.

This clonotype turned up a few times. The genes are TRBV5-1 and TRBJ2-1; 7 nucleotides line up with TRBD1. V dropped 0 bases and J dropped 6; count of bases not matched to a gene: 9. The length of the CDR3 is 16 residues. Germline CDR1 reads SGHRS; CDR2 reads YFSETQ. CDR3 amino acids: CASSLAGTVWGNEQFF. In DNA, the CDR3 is TGCGCCAGCAGCTTGGCCGGGACAGTCTGGGGCAATGAGCAGTTCTTC. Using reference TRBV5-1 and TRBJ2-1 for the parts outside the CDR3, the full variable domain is KAGVTQTPRYLIKTRGQQVTLSCSPISGHRSVSWYQQTPGQGLQFLFEYFSETQRNKGNFPGRFSGRQFSNSRSEMNVSTLELGDSALYLCASSLAGTVWGNEQFFGPGTRLTVL.

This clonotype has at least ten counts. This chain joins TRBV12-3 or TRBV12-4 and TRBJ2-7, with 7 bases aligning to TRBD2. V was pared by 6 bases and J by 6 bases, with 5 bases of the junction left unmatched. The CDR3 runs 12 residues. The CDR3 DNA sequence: TGTGCCAGCAGCCAGGGAGGGGTCGAGCAGTACGTC. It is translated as CASSQGGVEQYV.

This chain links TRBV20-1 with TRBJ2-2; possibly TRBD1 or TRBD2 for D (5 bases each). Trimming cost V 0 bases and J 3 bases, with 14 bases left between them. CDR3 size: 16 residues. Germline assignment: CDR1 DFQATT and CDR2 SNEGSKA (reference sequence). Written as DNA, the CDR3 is TGCAGTGCTAGAGATGGGTCAGGGAGAGACACCGGGGAGCTGTTTTTT. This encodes CSARDGSGRDTGELFF.

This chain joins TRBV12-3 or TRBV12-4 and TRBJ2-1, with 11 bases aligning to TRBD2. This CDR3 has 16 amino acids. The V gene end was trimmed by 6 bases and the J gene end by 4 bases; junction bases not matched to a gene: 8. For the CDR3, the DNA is TGTGCCAGCAGAGCTAGCGGGGGGAAACCTTACAATGAGCAGTTCTTC. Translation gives CASRASGGKPYNEQFF.

This chain's CDR3 is CASSIRYEQYV. In nucleotides, the CDR3 is TGTGCCAGCAGCATACGCTACGAGCAGTACGTC. The chain joins TRBV7-6 to TRBJ2-7; D gene ambiguous. Trimming removed 5 bases from V and 3 bases from J, with 5 bases in between. CDR3 length: 11 residues. Germline values: CDR1 SGHVS, CDR2 FNYEAQ.

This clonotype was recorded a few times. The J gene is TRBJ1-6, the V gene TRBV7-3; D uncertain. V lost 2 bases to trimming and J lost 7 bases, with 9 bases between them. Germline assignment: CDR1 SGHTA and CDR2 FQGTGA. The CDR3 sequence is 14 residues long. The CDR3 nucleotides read TGTGCCAGCAGCTTACGCAGCACAAATTCACCCCTCCACTTT. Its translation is CASSLRSTNSPLHF.

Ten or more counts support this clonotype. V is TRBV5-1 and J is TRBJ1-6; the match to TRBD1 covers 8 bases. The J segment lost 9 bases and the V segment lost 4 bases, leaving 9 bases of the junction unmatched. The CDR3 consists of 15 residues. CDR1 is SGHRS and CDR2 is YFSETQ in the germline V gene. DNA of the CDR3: TGCGCCAGCAGCCCACGACAGGGGATCGGTTCACCCCTCCACTTT. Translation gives CASSPRQGIGSPLHF.

CDR3 sequence reads: CASSNTGSEAFF. The DNA for the CDR3 is TGCGCCAGCAGCAACACAGGGTCCGAAGCTTTCTTT. The chain is built from TRBV5-1 and TRBJ1-1, with D possibly matching TRBD1 (6 bases). CDR3 length: 12 amino acids. V dropped 4 bases and J dropped 8 bases, with 12 bases sitting between them. Germline lookup yields CDR1 SGHRS and CDR2 YFSETQ.

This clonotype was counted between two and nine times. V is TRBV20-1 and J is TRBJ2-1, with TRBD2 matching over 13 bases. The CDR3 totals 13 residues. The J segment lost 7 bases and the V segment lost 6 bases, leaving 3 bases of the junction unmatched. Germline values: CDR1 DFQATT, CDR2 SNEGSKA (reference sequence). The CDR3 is CSAAGLAGNEQFF. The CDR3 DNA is TGCAGTGCCGCGGGACTAGCGGGGAATGAGCAGTTCTTC.

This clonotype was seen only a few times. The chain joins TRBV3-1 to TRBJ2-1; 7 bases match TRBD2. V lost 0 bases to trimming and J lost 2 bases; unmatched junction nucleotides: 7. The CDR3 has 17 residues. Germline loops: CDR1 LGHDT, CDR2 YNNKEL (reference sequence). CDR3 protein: CASSQDLGLSPYNEQFF. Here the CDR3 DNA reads TGTGCCAGCAGCCAAGATCTGGGACTATCACCCTACAATGAGCAGTTCTTC.

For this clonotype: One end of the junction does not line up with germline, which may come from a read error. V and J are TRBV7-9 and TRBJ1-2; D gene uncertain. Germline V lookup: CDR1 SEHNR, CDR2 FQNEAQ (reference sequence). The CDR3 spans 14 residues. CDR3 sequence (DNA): TGTGCCAGCAGCCTAGCGACGAATTTCTATGGCTACACCTTC. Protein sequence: CASSLATNFYGYTF.

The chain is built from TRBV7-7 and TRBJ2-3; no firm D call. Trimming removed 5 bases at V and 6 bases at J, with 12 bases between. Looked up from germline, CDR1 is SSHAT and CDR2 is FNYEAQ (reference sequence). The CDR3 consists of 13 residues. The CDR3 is CASSAHMADTQYF. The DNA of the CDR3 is TGTGCCAGCAGCGCCCATATGGCGGATACGCAGTATTTT.

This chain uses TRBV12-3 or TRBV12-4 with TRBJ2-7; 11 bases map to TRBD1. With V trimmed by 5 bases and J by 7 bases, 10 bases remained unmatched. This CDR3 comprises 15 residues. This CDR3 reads CASSPRTGGNSEQYV. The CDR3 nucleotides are TGTGCCAGCAGTCCCCGGACAGGGGGCAATTCAGAGCAGTACGTC.

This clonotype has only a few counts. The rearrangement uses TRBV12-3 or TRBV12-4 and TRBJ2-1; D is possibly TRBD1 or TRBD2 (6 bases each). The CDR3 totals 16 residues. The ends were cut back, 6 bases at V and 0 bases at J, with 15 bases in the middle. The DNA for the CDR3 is TGTGCCAGCAGATCCCCGGGGGCCCTCTCCTACAATGAGCAGTTCTTC. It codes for CASRSPGALSYNEQFF.

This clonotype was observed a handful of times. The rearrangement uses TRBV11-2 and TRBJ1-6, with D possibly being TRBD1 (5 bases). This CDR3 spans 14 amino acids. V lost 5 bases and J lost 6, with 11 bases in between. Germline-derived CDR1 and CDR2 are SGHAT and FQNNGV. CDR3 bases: TGTGCCAGCAGCGCACAGGTTACTAATTCACCCCTCCACTTT. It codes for CASSAQVTNSPLHF.

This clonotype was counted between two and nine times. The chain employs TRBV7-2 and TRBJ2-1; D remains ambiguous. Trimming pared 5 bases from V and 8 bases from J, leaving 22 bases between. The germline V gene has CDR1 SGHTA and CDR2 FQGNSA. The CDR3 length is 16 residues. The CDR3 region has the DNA TGTGCCAGCAGCCATGGGTCACTCCCGTTAGGGCATGAGCAGTTCTTC. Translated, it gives CASSHGSLPLGHEQFF.

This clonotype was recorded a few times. Written as DNA, the CDR3 is TGTGCCACCAGCAGAGATGGGGGGCGTCTTCTTTATGGCTACACCTTC. Encoded protein: CATSRDGGRLLYGYTF. The genes are TRBV15 and TRBJ1-2, with D tentatively TRBD1 (6 bases). In germline, CDR1 is LNHNV, CDR2 YYDKDF (reference sequence). V dropped 0 bases and J dropped 5 bases, with 16 bases sitting between them. The length of the CDR3 is 16 residues.

The CDR3 loop is CASSYSKGGDTEAFF. CDR3 sequence (DNA): TGTGCCAGCAGTTACTCGAAAGGGGGGGACACTGAAGCTTTCTTT. The chain combines TRBV6-5 with TRBJ1-1; D is perhaps TRBD1 (6 bases). Germline CDR1 reads MNHEY; CDR2 reads SVGAGI. The CDR3 is 15 residues long. The V gene lost 0 bases and the J gene lost 3 bases, with 11 bases spanning the gap.

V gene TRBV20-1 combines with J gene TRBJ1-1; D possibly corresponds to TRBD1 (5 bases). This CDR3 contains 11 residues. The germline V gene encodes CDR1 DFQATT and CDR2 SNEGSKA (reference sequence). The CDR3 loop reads CRAFQGAEAFF. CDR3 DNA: TGCAGAGCCTTCCAGGGCGCTGAAGCTTTCTTT.